This T cell receptor beta chain was obtained from a study of blood T cell repertoires in COVID-19. This clone turned up a few times. Germline CDR1 LGHNA, CDR2 YSLEER. CDR3 length: 18 amino acids. V was cut by 0 bases and J by 2 bases, with 19 bases left in between. Only in-frame clones appear in the TCRdb table, and some are missing; sequencing was by immunoSEQ multiplex PCR. Among 110,000 or so clones listed, roughly 80% were seen once. The TCR comes from an older man with acute or convalescent COVID-19. The chain carries TRBV4-3 and TRBJ1-1, with TRBD1 as a possible D gene (6 bases). Sequencing was done on a sample of peripheral blood. The CDR3 DNA sequence: TGCGCCAGCAGCCAAGATATAGAGGAAGGACAGATAAACACTGAAGCTTTCTTT. Its protein is CASSQDIEEGQINTEAFF.